The rows below give T cell receptor beta chains drawn from one sample of a study of T cells in Graves' hyperthyroidism and ophthalmopathy. One entry per CDR3 protein results from TCRdb running MiXCR on the multiplex PCR reads. The sample comprises more than 500,000 distinct CDR3 sequences, around 16% of which are singletons, and around 32% rests with the top ten. Sequenced input: blood. The receptors were gathered from a woman aged 25 to 39 with Graves' ophthalmopathy. The conserved cysteine and the conserved F or W are not part of the CDR3 here. A D gene is named only where the DNA matches it firmly. The size field is filled for only some rows; it gives once, few, many or a size class.

size,J,V,D,CDR3
.,TRBJ1-3,TRBV6-2/TRBV6-3,.,ASSYISGASGNTIY
many,TRBJ1-2,TRBV7-2,.,ASSLAQRYDYT
many,TRBJ1-2,TRBV5-1,TRBD1,ASSWKQGNGYT
many,TRBJ2-7,TRBV6-5,TRBD2,ASSYSKLGGRADEQY
.,TRBJ1-3,TRBV6-5,.,ASSYSKPSGNTIY
many,TRBJ2-3,TRBV3-1,.,ASSQSDTQY
.,TRBJ2-3,TRBV24-1,.,ATSDPRDTHTDTQY
many,TRBJ1-1,TRBV20-1,.,SAVPEGNTEAF
.,TRBJ2-2,TRBV6-1,.,ASSKQGPDTGELF
.,TRBJ2-2,TRBV19,TRBD2,ASCDRAGVGTGELF
few,TRBJ2-3,TRBV20-1,TRBD2,SARAASGSSDTQY
many,TRBJ1-3,TRBV25-1,.,ASSGAGGNTIY
few,TRBJ2-2,TRBV2,TRBD2,ASVAGGPFTGELF
many,TRBJ1-2,TRBV7-2,.,ASSRLRDPNYGYT
many,TRBJ1-6,TRBV30,.,AWTSGEGSPLH
many,TRBJ2-7,TRBV28,.,ASGTLSYEQY
many,TRBJ2-2,TRBV11-3,.,ASSPPYRAGELF
.,TRBJ2-5,TRBV20-1,TRBD1,SARSYGADRVQETQY
many,TRBJ1-2,TRBV2,.,ASRVTGGNYGYT
many,TRBJ2-1,TRBV7-3,.,ASSHTDNEQF
.,TRBJ2-3,TRBV5-4,.,ASSGGTLGGDTQY
few,TRBJ2-7,TRBV19,.,ASSNWDTTTGDYEQY
few,TRBJ2-7,TRBV24-1,.,ATSDSDPAVSYEQY
.,TRBJ2-1,TRBV12-3/TRBV12-4,TRBD2,ASSQSGRASYNEQF
.,TRBJ2-2,TRBV30,.,AWSVQAGGERF
many,TRBJ2-7,TRBV28,.,ASWGPRLTSYEQY
many,TRBJ2-2,TRBV27,.,ASSFSTGELF
many,TRBJ2-3,TRBV7-3,TRBD2,ASSLGSGRLDTQY
.,TRBJ2-1,TRBV18,TRBD2,ASSPPLASGRGGEQF
many,TRBJ2-7,TRBV28,.,ASSPSRNSYEQY
few,TRBJ1-3,TRBV7-8,.,ASSLVEGNTIY
.,TRBJ2-3,TRBV5-4,TRBD2,ASSFLAGVTDSQY
many,TRBJ2-7,TRBV30,.,AWKEGAIDRGEQY
many,TRBJ2-1,TRBV18,TRBD2,ASSPREGRFRQF
.,TRBJ2-5,TRBV12-3/TRBV12-4,TRBD2,ASSLGGLAGRRETQY
.,TRBJ2-1,TRBV7-3,TRBD1,ASSLTGGDHNEQF
few,TRBJ2-7,TRBV10-2,TRBD2,ASREGLAVNYEQY
many,TRBJ1-2,TRBV28,.,ASSPTLRVRGYT
many,TRBJ2-7,TRBV5-1,.,ASTLGIGYEQY
few,TRBJ2-2,TRBV30,.,AWSVGRANTGELF
many,TRBJ1-5,TRBV12-3/TRBV12-4,.,ASAQEGDSNQPQH